The 18 T cell receptor beta chains presented below share a single source sample, sequenced in a study of OX40 agonist ivuxolimab in advanced cancers. Here immunoSEQ multiplex PCR was the method, and the copy in TCRdb shows in-frame clones only, minus some. The top ten clones hold 5% to 6% of a sample with around 40,000 clones, more than 70% of them seen once. Sequencing was performed on CD4+ or CD8+ T cells sorted from blood, taken in a trial of the OX40 agonist ivuxolimab. The receptors shown here come from an adult with an advanced solid tumor such as melanoma, head and neck, liver or kidney cancer.

This sequence joins TRBV27 and TRBJ2-1; TRBD1 aligns across 8 bases. Germline V CDR1 and CDR2: MNHEY, SMNVEV (reference sequence). Trimming at V came to 8 bases and at J to 4 bases, leaving 10 bases not matched to a gene. CDR3 length: 15 amino acids. The DNA for the CDR3 is TGTGCCAGCCGCGAAGACAGGGGACCATACAATGAGCAGTTCTTC. Translating it yields CASREDRGPYNEQFF.

V gene TRBV6-1 combines with J gene TRBJ2-1; D is unresolved. The CDR3 is 13 residues long. Looked up from germline, CDR1 is MNHNS and CDR2 is SASEGT. The germline V and J ends were trimmed by 8 bases and 5 bases, with 13 bases remaining between them. The CDR3: CASETRWDNEQFF. DNA for the CDR3: TGTGCCAGCGAGACAAGGTGGGACAATGAGCAGTTCTTC.

This clone has a handful of counts. At one boundary the junction diverges from the germline segment, which might be a read error. The CDR3 DNA follows: TGTGCCAGCAGTAACTCGGGAGCGGGAGGGAAGACCCAGTACTTC. Protein sequence: CASSNSGAGGKTQYF. The chain links TRBV6-5 to TRBJ2-5; 10 bases align to TRBD2. CDR1 is MNHEY and CDR2 is SVGAGI in the germline V gene. The CDR3 loop spans 15 amino acids.

This clone appeared once. V and J are TRBV4-3 and TRBJ2-2, with D possibly being TRBD1 or TRBD2 (5 bases each). The germline gives CDR1 LGHNA, CDR2 YSLEER. CDR3 length: 17 amino acids. V shed 1 base and J shed 5 bases, with 17 bases lying between them. This CDR3 is CASSQADGAPGTGELFF. CDR3 coding DNA: TGCGCCAGCAGCCAAGCCGACGGGGCCCCTGGTACCGGGGAGCTGTTTTTT.

The rearrangement links TRBV9 to TRBJ2-3, with 9 bases that match TRBD2. The CDR3 runs 13 residues. Trimming removed 5 bases from V and 5 bases from J; junction bases left unmatched: 3. Germline CDR1 reads SGDLS; CDR2 reads YYNGEE. The CDR3: CASSGLAKDTQYF. In DNA, the CDR3 is TGTGCCAGCAGTGGACTAGCGAAAGATACGCAGTATTTT.

The rearrangement joins TRBV2 to TRBJ2-7; 9 nucleotides agree with TRBD2. This CDR3 region has 19 residues. Looked up from germline, CDR1 is SNHLY and CDR2 is FYNNEI. The ends lost 4 bases at V and 3 bases at J; junction bases unmatched: 19. The CDR3 DNA follows: TGTGCCAGCAGTGGAGGATGGGAAATAGCGGGAGTATCGATCTACGAGCAGTACTTC. Its protein product is CASSGGWEIAGVSIYEQYF.

This rearrangement joins TRBV9 to TRBJ2-1, with TRBD2 identical over 12 bases. Germline trimming cut 0 bases from V and 9 bases from J; bases unmatched to any gene: 4. This CDR3 has 15 residues. The V gene's germline CDR1 is SGDLS and CDR2 YYNGEE. CDR3 sequence reads: CASSVELAGGGEQFF. CDR3 sequence (DNA): TGTGCCAGCAGCGTAGAACTAGCGGGAGGAGGTGAGCAGTTCTTC.

The chain employs TRBV9 and TRBJ2-5; 9 nucleotides agree with TRBD2. The CDR3 consists of 16 residues. CDR1 is SGDLS, CDR2 YYNGEE, per germline. V was pared by 0 bases and J by 4 bases, with 7 bases of the junction left unmatched. The CDR3 bases are TGTGCCAGCAGCGTAGGGGGGACTAGCCAGGGAGAGACCCAGTACTTC. This translates into CASSVGGTSQGETQYF.

The chain employs TRBV5-4 and TRBJ1-2, with D unresolved. Germline V gene lookup returns CDR1 SGHNT and CDR2 YYREEE (reference sequence). This CDR3 is built from 14 residues. The ends were cut back, 4 bases at V and 4 bases at J, with 14 bases in the middle. The CDR3: CASSQEAGGYGYTF. CDR3 DNA sequence: TGTGCCAGCAGCCAAGAGGCGGGCGGCTATGGCTACACCTTC.

The chain couples TRBV6-1 to TRBJ1-1; TRBD1 might be the D (6 bases). CDR3 length equals 15 residues. Trimming took off 4 bases at V and 0 bases at J, with 12 bases between the two ends. Germline V CDR1 and CDR2: MNHNS, SASEGT. The CDR3 protein is CASSVGGLMNTEAFF. Here the CDR3 DNA reads TGTGCCAGCAGTGTAGGGGGTCTTATGAACACTGAAGCTTTCTTT.

The chain uses TRBV9 and TRBJ2-1; no reliable D call. V lost 5 bases, J lost 0 bases, and 15 bases lay in between. Germline V lookup: CDR1 SGDLS, CDR2 YYNGEE. The CDR3 contains 16 residues. The DNA for the CDR3 is TGTGCCAGCAGGGGAACAAGGGTAGTCTCCTACAATGAGCAGTTCTTC. Its translation is CASRGTRVVSYNEQFF.

This clone was seen once. The chain carries TRBV6-6 and TRBJ1-2; D call uncertain. Germline assignment: CDR1 MNHNY and CDR2 SVGAGI (reference sequence). This CDR3 spans 13 amino acids. The V and J ends lost 1 base and 6 bases respectively, with 9 bases between them. This chain's CDR3 is CASSYYREDGYTF. CDR3 in DNA: TGTGCCAGCAGTTACTACAGAGAAGATGGCTACACCTTC.

The CDR3 reads CASSYGHTGVYGYTF. DNA of the CDR3: TGTGCCAGCAGTTACGGACATACTGGAGTCTACGGCTACACCTTC. This chain connects TRBV28 to TRBJ1-2; a possible D gene is TRBD1 (5 bases). The CDR3 sequence is 15 residues long. Germline V CDR1 and CDR2: MDHEN, SYDVKM. With 4 bases removed from V and 8 bases from J, the gap between germline ends came to 20 bases.

V usage is TRBV11-2 and J usage is TRBJ1-5; 7 positions match TRBD1. The J segment lost 4 bases and the V segment lost 5 bases, leaving 8 bases of the junction unmatched. The germline V gene encodes CDR1 SGHAT and CDR2 FQNNGV. This CDR3 spans 15 amino acids. The CDR3 loop reads CASSQRDRRNQPQHF. The CDR3 coding sequence is TGTGCCAGCAGCCAGAGGGACAGAAGGAATCAGCCCCAGCATTTT.

V gene TRBV6-6 combines with J gene TRBJ1-1; no clear D. In germline, CDR1 is MNHNY, CDR2 SVGAGI (reference sequence). Trimming pared 6 bases from V and 5 bases from J, leaving 13 bases between. The CDR3 sequence is 13 residues long. The CDR3 region has the DNA TGTGCCAGCAGAATCACAATAGGGACTGAAGCTTTCTTT. Protein sequence: CASRITIGTEAFF.

This clone was picked up one time. The chain links TRBV19 to TRBJ2-3; D gene unclear. This CDR3 comprises 15 residues. CDR1 and CDR2 from the germline V gene are LNHDA and SQIVND (reference sequence). The ends were cut back, 5 bases at V and 0 bases at J, with 12 bases in the middle. The CDR3 sequence is CASSVGFSSTDTQYF. The CDR3 DNA is TGTGCCAGTAGTGTAGGTTTTTCCAGCACAGATACGCAGTATTTT.

Concerning this clone itself: Its ends do not fully match the called genes, so a read error is possible. The chain joins TRBV4-1 to TRBJ2-2; TRBD1 aligns across 10 bases. Germline loops: CDR1 MGHRA, CDR2 YSYEKL. CDR3 length: 15 amino acids. The CDR3 region is CASRDRGRNTEELFF. CDR3 bases: TGCGCCAGCAGAGACAGGGGGCGTAACACCGAGGAGCTGTTTTTT.

The J gene is TRBJ2-1, the V gene TRBV5-5, with D perhaps TRBD2 (5 bases). The CDR3 runs to 16 residues. V lost 0 bases, J lost 3 bases, and 13 bases lay in between. The germline CDR1 and CDR2 sequences are SGHKS and YYEKEE (reference sequence). CDR3 amino acids: CASSLELELSYNEQFF. The CDR3 nucleotides read TGTGCCAGCAGCTTGGAACTAGAACTGAGCTACAATGAGCAGTTCTTC.